The clone carrying this TCR beta chain came up a few times. Its antigen is not identified. These data originate in a study of cytomegalovirus exposure and HLA in healthy donors. Study-wide findings and caveats: Common viral pathogens (according to a later analysis) appeared linked to several of the most significant clusters.

The PCR had 60 Vbeta and 13 Jbeta primers. Profiled with immunoSEQ multiplex PCR; TCRdb holds only in-frame clones, not every one. Found here are about 140,000 clones, about 80% of them singletons; the top ten hold about 4.7%. The CDR3 is 14 residues long. Germline CDR1 SGHRS, CDR2 YFSETQ. V lost 0 bases and J 3 bases, leaving 8 bases between the germline ends. This clonotype was sampled from a male donor in good health and CMV-seronegative. The chain couples TRBV5-1 to TRBJ2-3; D might be TRBD1 (6 bases). The specimen sequenced was PBMCs. The chain's CDR3 is CASSLGQETDTQYF. In nucleotides, the CDR3 is TGCGCCAGCAGCTTGGGACAGGAAACAGATACGCAGTATTTT.